This T cell receptor (beta chain) was recorded in a study of blood T cell repertoires in COVID-19. Study context: Acute-phase and convalescent COVID-19 samples originated in the United States, Italy and Spain. T cells, B-cell-depleted T cells, or PBMCs provided the cDNA or gDNA that served as material.

Germline values: CDR1 MNHEY, CDR2 SVGEGT. CDR3 length equals 14 residues. V was cut by 5 bases and J by 4 bases, with 14 bases left in between. Method: immunoSEQ multiplex PCR; TCRdb's copy keeps in-frame clones and lacks some. This sample yields 200,000 to 300,000 clones, of which roughly four fifths are seen a single time; 4.7% belongs to the top ten. This sequence originates from a woman between 65 and 79 years old with acute or convalescent COVID-19. The V gene is TRBV6-2 or TRBV6-3, the J gene TRBJ1-2; D unresolved. The sequencing input was peripheral blood. Written as DNA, the CDR3 is TGTGCCAGCAGTCAATTTCCGGAGGGCTATGGCTACACCTTC. Residues: CASSQFPEGYGYTF.